This TCR beta chain was retrieved from a study of chemoradiotherapy in HPV16-positive cancers (dated by TCRdb to the early 2020s). Context from the whole study: Candidate HPV-specific T-cell clones and common TCR motifs were defined by functional T-cell assays performed on cells from two HPV16-positive patients. TCR repertoires from over 75 patients with HPV-related cancers were then used to track the candidate HPV-specific TCRs and motifs. Whether T-cell immunity against the HPV oncoproteins E6 and E7 changes during chemoradiotherapy and whether survival is affected by this immunity were examined in the study.

Trimming at the junction amounts to 4 bases on V and 6 bases on J, and the germline ends lie 7 bases apart. CDR1 and CDR2 are read off the germline V gene as SNHLY and FYNNEI. Reading from cysteine to phenylalanine, the CDR3 counts 12 amino acids. Only the CDR3 portion is preserved as DNA: 36 bases, with reading frame beginning at the first base. Repertoires were sampled repeatedly over the course of chemoradiotherapy so that clonal expansion in the tumor microenvironment could be followed. This clone has only one observation. The specificity of this receptor is unknown. No much larger clone exists at a distance of one base, and base qualities are not known. General conclusions and limits of the study: Expansion of candidate HPV-specific clones and E7-related TCR motifs was observed in the tumor microenvironment during treatment, whereas no such expansion was observed for non-HPV-specific T cells. Improved recurrence-free survival in HPV16-positive patients was associated with expansion of HPV-responsive T cells during chemoradiotherapy. The survival association was reported for HPV16-positive patients, and the functional definition of HPV-specific T cells was derived from only a couple of HPV16-positive patients.

Library construction relied on the immunoSEQ multiplex PCR assay. In its TCRdb copy, this immuneACCESS table keeps in-frame sequences only and misses some clones. Where compared with another copy, unresolved V genes explain less than half of these, and the others have no known cause. Here the sample has over 5,000 clones; under 85% occur a single time. Around 20% of the sample is held by the ten biggest clonotypes. This receptor was identified in a human donor with HPV-associated anogenital cancer. The sequence joins TRBV2 to TRBJ2-1; the D gene assignment is ambiguous. The specimen comprised tumor tissue, sampled from a patient who underwent chemoradiotherapy. Here is the DNA: TGTGCCAGCAGTGCGCGGTTCAATGAGCAGTTCTTC. This translates into CASSARFNEQFF.